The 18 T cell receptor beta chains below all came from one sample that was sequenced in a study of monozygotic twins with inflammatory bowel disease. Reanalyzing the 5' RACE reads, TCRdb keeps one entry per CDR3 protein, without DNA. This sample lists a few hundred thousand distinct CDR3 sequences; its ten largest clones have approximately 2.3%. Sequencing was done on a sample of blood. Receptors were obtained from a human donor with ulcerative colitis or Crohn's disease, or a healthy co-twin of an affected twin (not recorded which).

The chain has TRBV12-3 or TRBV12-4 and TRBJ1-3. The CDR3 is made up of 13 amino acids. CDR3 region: CASSLKVGNTIYF.

The CDR3 reads CSARDRQGEYNEQFF. The genes are TRBV20-1 and TRBJ2-1; TCRdb's D gene call, TRBD1, goes unchecked for lack of DNA. CDR1 and CDR2 from the germline V gene are DFQATT and SNEGSKA (reference sequence). The CDR3 is 15 amino acids.

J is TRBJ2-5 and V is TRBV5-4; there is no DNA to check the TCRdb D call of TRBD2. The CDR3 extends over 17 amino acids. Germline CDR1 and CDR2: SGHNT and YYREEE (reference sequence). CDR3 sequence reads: CASSPGKGLAGQETQYF.

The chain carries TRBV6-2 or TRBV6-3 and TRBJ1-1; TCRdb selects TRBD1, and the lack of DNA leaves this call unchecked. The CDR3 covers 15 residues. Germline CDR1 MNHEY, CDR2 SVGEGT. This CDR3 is CASNGAQASDTEAFF.

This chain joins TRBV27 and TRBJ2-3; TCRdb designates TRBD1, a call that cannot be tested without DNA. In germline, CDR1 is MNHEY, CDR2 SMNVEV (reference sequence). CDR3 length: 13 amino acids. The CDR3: CASSPKTGDTQYF.

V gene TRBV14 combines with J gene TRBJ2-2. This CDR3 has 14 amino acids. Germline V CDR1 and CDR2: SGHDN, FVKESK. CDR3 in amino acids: CASSQDKANGELFF.

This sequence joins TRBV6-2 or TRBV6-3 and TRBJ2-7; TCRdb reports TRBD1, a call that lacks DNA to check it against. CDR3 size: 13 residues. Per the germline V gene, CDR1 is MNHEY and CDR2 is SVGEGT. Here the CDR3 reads CASSSRVTAEQYF.

CDR3: CSARGVGETQYF. The genes are TRBV29-1 and TRBJ2-5; TCRdb's D gene call, TRBD1, goes unchecked for lack of DNA. The CDR3 has 12 amino acids. CDR1 SQVTM and CDR2 ANQGSEA come from the germline V gene. Drawing the rest from reference TRBV29-1 and TRBJ2-5, the complete variable domain is SAVISQKPSRDICQRGTSLTIQCQVDSQVTMMFWYRQQPGQSLTLIATANQGSEATYESGFVIDKFPISRPNLTFSTLTVSNMSPEDSSIYLCSARGVGETQYFGPGTRLLVL.

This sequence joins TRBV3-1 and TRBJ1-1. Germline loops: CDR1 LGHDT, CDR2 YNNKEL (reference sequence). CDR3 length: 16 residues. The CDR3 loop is CASSQDRREMNTEAFF. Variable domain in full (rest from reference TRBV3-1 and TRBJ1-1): DTAVSQTPKYLVTQMGNDKSIKCEQNLGHDTMYWYKQDSKKFLKIMFSYNNKELIINETVPNRFSPKSPDKAHLNLHINSLELGDSAVYFCASSQDRREMNTEAFFGQGTRLTVV.

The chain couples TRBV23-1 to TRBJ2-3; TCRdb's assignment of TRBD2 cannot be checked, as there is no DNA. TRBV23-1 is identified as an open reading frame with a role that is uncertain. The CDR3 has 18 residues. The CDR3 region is CASSQDSATSGSADTQYF.

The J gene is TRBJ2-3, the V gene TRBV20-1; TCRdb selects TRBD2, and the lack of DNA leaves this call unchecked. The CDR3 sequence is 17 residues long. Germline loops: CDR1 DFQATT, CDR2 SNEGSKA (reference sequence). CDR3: CSAWSPGLAGATDTQYF.

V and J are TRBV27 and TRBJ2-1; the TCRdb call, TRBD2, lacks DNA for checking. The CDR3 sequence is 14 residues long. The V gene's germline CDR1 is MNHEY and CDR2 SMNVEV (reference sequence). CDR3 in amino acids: CASSYYLAGREQFF.

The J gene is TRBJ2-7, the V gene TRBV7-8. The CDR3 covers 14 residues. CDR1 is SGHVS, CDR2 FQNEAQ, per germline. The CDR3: CASSLERVPYEQYF.

CDR3 in amino acids: CATTTGSDTTEAFF. V gene TRBV7-9 combines with J gene TRBJ1-1; TCRdb proposes TRBD1, but this gene call is untestable without DNA. The CDR3 contains 14 residues. Germline lookup yields CDR1 SEHNR and CDR2 FQNEAQ (reference sequence).

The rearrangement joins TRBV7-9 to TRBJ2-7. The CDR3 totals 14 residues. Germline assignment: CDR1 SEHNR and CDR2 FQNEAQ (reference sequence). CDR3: CASSVVDGSYEQYF.

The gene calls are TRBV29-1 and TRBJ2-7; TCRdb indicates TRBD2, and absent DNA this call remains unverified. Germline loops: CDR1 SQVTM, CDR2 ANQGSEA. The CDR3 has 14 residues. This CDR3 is CSVAGFSSSYEQYF.

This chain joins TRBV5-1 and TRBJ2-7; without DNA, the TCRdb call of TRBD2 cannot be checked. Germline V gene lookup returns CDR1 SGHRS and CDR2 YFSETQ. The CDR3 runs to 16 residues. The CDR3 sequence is CASSFGLAGGPSEQYF.

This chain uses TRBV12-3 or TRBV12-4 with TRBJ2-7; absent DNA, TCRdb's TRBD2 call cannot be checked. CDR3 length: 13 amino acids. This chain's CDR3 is CASSPFSGYEQYF.